Listed here are 28 T cell receptor beta chains from one sample, sequenced in a study of TIL therapy for anti-PD-1-resistant metastatic lung cancer. This was the immunoSEQ v3 assay. Measured with immunoSEQ multiplex PCR; TCRdb has only the in-frame clones, and not every one. This sample has more than 20,000 clones, with roughly 72% found just once. Time point defined: pre-treatment sample, taken before nivolumab and TIL therapy. Tumor tissue came from excised metastases, mostly pleural nodules or supraclavicular lymph nodes. The sequencing here drew on tumor tissue, taken at baseline. Every receptor here comes from a person aged 25 to 85 with non-small cell lung cancer.

The chain has TRBV7-3 and TRBJ2-3; D ambiguous. The V end lost 2 bases, the J end lost 2 bases, and 8 bases lay between the germline ends. Looked up from germline, CDR1 is SGHTA and CDR2 is FQGTGA. The CDR3 is 14 amino acids. CDR3 sequence reads: CASSLLHNTDTQYF. As DNA, the CDR3 is TGTGCCAGCAGCTTACTCCACAACACAGATACGCAGTATTTT.

On this clone: The same CDR3 arises from other DNA sequences in this sample as well. The chain recombines TRBV7-2 with TRBJ1-3; the match to TRBD1 covers 10 bases. This CDR3 comprises 16 residues. Per the germline V gene, CDR1 is SGHTA and CDR2 is FQGNSA. Germline trimming cut 3 bases from V and 0 bases from J; bases unmatched to any gene: 2. In nucleotides, the CDR3 is TGTGCCAGCAGCTTGACAGGGGGCGCCTCTGGAAACACCATATATTTT. It encodes CASSLTGGASGNTIYF.

The V gene is TRBV5-1, the J gene TRBJ1-1; D is perhaps TRBD1 (6 bases). Germline V gene sequence: CDR1 SGHRS, CDR2 YFSETQ. V shed 1 base and J shed 4 bases, with 14 bases lying between them. The CDR3 is made up of 15 amino acids. DNA of the CDR3: TGCGCCAGCAGCTTGTTACAGGGTCGGGGCACTGAAGCTTTCTTT. Protein: CASSLLQGRGTEAFF.

The chain has TRBV4-1 and TRBJ2-1; 8 bases are a match to TRBD1. The CDR3 is made up of 16 amino acids. In germline, CDR1 is MGHRA, CDR2 YSYEKL. With 1 base clipped from V and 3 bases from J, the junction kept 5 bases outside the gene matches. This CDR3 reads CASSQVQGAYYNEQFF. The CDR3 DNA follows: TGCGCCAGCAGCCAAGTTCAGGGGGCATACTACAATGAGCAGTTCTTC.

This chain uses TRBV7-6 with TRBJ1-3, with 7 bases identical to TRBD1. Germline assignment: CDR1 SGHVS and CDR2 FNYEAQ. This CDR3 is built from 13 residues. V gave up 1 base and J gave up 8 bases; unmatched junction bases: 2. The CDR3 sequence is CASSLGRGDTIYF. CDR3 nucleotides: TGTGCCAGCAGCTTAGGCAGGGGGGACACCATATATTTT.

V is TRBV27 and J is TRBJ1-3; D is undetermined. The V gene's germline CDR1 is MNHEY and CDR2 SMNVEV (reference sequence). V was cut by 0 bases and J by 3 bases, with 6 bases left in between. The CDR3 has 14 residues. CDR3 DNA sequence: TGTGCCAGCAGTTTATCGGGGAGTGGAAACACCATATATTTT. Its protein product is CASSLSGSGNTIYF.

This sequence joins TRBV7-2 and TRBJ2-7; D is unclear. V dropped 1 base and J dropped 1 base, with 8 bases sitting between them. Germline V gives CDR1 SGHTA, CDR2 FQGNSA. CDR3 length: 14 residues. The CDR3 reads CASSLEAPSYEQYF. The CDR3 nucleotides read TGTGCCAGCAGCTTAGAGGCGCCATCCTACGAGCAGTACTTC.

CDR3 amino acids: CASSVESGGAYNEQFF. The CDR3 DNA reads TGTGCCAGCAGCGTAGAGAGTGGGGGCGCTTACAATGAGCAGTTCTTC. The chain combines TRBV9 with TRBJ2-1; perhaps TRBD1 as D (6 bases). The germline V gene encodes CDR1 SGDLS and CDR2 YYNGEE. Trimming removed 0 bases at V and 4 bases at J, with 14 bases between. CDR3 length equals 16 residues.

The chain joins TRBV5-1 to TRBJ2-5, with TRBD1 identical over 12 bases. The CDR3 extends over 15 amino acids. V was pared by 6 bases and J by 5 bases, with 8 bases of the junction left unmatched. The germline V gene encodes CDR1 SGHRS and CDR2 YFSETQ. CDR3 DNA sequence: TGCGCCAGCACTTCCTTTGGGACAGGGGGCGAGACCCAGTACTTC. Translated, it gives CASTSFGTGGETQYF.

The rearrangement joins TRBV25-1 to TRBJ1-2; D may be TRBD1 (5 bases). Per the germline V gene, CDR1 is MGHDK and CDR2 is SYGVNS. Trimming took 2 bases from V and 0 from J, leaving 7 bases between them. The CDR3 loop spans 14 amino acids. Here the CDR3 DNA reads TGTGCCAGCAGTGAACAGGGACCTAACTATGGCTACACCTTC. It translates to CASSEQGPNYGYTF.

J is TRBJ2-3 and V is TRBV30; 11 nucleotides line up with TRBD2. J was trimmed by 4 bases and V by 2 bases; bases with no gene match: 8. The length of the CDR3 is 16 residues. Germline CDR1 is GTSNPN and CDR2 is SVGIG (reference sequence). The CDR3 DNA reads TGTGCCTGGAGTTTAGTAGCGGGGGGGCACCCAGATACGCAGTATTTT. Translated, it gives CAWSLVAGGHPDTQYF.

The V and J genes are TRBV7-7 and TRBJ2-5; 7 bases map to TRBD2. CDR1 is SSHAT, CDR2 FNYEAQ, per germline (reference sequence). This CDR3 is built from 14 residues. Trimming at V came to 4 bases and at J to 3 bases, leaving 5 bases not matched to a gene. CDR3 region: CASSSSGTKETQYF. As DNA, the CDR3 is TGTGCCAGCAGCTCATCTGGGACTAAAGAGACCCAGTACTTC.

This clone was observed a handful of times. V and J are TRBV6-1 and TRBJ1-2; tentatively, D is TRBD1 (5 bases). Germline lookup yields CDR1 MNHNS and CDR2 SASEGT. Between the trimmed V and J ends, which lost 10 bases and 8 bases, there was a span of 20 bases. The CDR3 loop spans 13 amino acids. Written as DNA, the CDR3 is TGTGCCACCACCTTGGGGGGAATGGGAGGCTACACCTTC. Its translation is CATTLGGMGGYTF.

The chain is built from TRBV14 and TRBJ1-4; maybe TRBD1 (5 bases). With 0 bases removed from V and 8 bases from J, the gap between germline ends came to 13 bases. Germline CDR1 is SGHDN and CDR2 is FVKESK. The CDR3 covers 15 residues. This chain's CDR3 is CASSQDQGPGEKLFF. Here the CDR3 DNA reads TGTGCCAGCAGCCAAGATCAGGGCCCCGGGGAAAAACTGTTTTTT.

The V call is TRBV5-1, the J call TRBJ1-2; a possible D gene is TRBD1 (5 bases). The V and J ends lost 4 bases and 2 bases respectively, with 12 bases between them. This CDR3 is 14 amino acids long. Germline lookup yields CDR1 SGHRS and CDR2 YFSETQ. This CDR3 is CASSTGTENYGYTF. In DNA form, the CDR3 reads TGCGCCAGCAGCACTGGGACTGAGAACTATGGCTACACCTTC.

In this sample, this clone turned up a few times. The chain recombines TRBV6-1 with TRBJ1-4; 9 nucleotides line up with TRBD1. With 0 bases clipped from V and 7 bases from J, the junction kept 3 bases outside the gene matches. Germline lookup yields CDR1 MNHNS and CDR2 SASEGT. This CDR3 spans 15 amino acids. In DNA form, the CDR3 reads TGTGCCAGCAGTGAAGCGACAGGGGGTTTTGAAAAACTGTTTTTT. Residues: CASSEATGGFEKLFF.

The rearrangement uses TRBV2 and TRBJ2-7; D gene ambiguous. The V gene lost 6 bases and the J gene lost 4 bases, with 7 bases spanning the gap. CDR3 size: 11 residues. The germline gives CDR1 SNHLY, CDR2 FYNNEI. Here the CDR3 reads CASRVSYEQYF. CDR3 nucleotides: TGTGCCAGCAGGGTCTCATACGAGCAGTACTTC.

This sequence joins TRBV14 and TRBJ1-1; D gene unclear. With 0 bases removed from V and 2 bases from J, the gap between germline ends came to 10 bases. CDR1 and CDR2 from the germline V gene are SGHDN and FVKESK. This CDR3 region has 15 residues. The CDR3 DNA reads TGTGCCAGCAGCCAAGAGAGGGCCCTAAACACTGAAGCTTTCTTT. Encoded protein: CASSQERALNTEAFF.

The chain is built from TRBV7-2 and TRBJ2-7; 7 bases match TRBD1. In germline, CDR1 is SGHTA, CDR2 FQGNSA. The CDR3 runs to 17 residues. V shed 2 bases, J shed 0 bases, and the junction held 10 bases outside the gene matches. Here the CDR3 reads CASSLSSTGIRSYEQYF. The CDR3, as DNA: TGTGCCAGCAGCTTAAGTTCGACAGGGATCCGCTCCTACGAGCAGTACTTC.

Details on this clone: Distinct nucleotide sequences in the sample also encode this CDR3. This chain uses TRBV6-1 with TRBJ2-3; TRBD2 matches 15 bases. This CDR3 comprises 15 residues. Losses at the gene ends were 4 bases for V and 6 bases for J; bases not matched to a gene: 2. The germline V gene has CDR1 MNHNS and CDR2 SASEGT. DNA of the CDR3: TGTGCCAGCAGTGGGACTAGCGGGGGGGCCGATACGCAGTATTTT. Its translation is CASSGTSGGADTQYF.

The chain uses TRBV30 and TRBJ1-5; the match to TRBD1 covers 7 bases. Trimming removed 5 bases from V and 6 bases from J; junction bases left unmatched: 10. Germline CDR1 is GTSNPN and CDR2 is SVGIG (reference sequence). The length of the CDR3 is 14 residues. For the CDR3, the DNA is TGTGCCTGGGGCCCGGGACAGCTCGGTCAGCCCCAGCATTTT. Protein sequence: CAWGPGQLGQPQHF.

The chain has TRBV6-6 and TRBJ2-5; TRBD2 aligns across 9 bases. Germline loops: CDR1 MNHNY, CDR2 SVGAGI (reference sequence). This CDR3 has 16 residues. Unmatched junction bases numbered 9, after V lost 2 bases and J lost 5 bases. The CDR3 DNA is TGTGCCAGCAGTTACATCCAGCGGGGGGCCGAGGAGACCCAGTACTTC. As protein: CASSYIQRGAEETQYF.

V and J are TRBV4-2 and TRBJ2-7, with D perhaps matching TRBD2 (5 bases). Germline V gene lookup returns CDR1 LGHNA and CDR2 YNFKEQ. Trimming removed 0 bases at V and 0 bases at J, with 12 bases between. This CDR3 contains 16 residues. In DNA, the CDR3 is TGTGCCAGCAGCCAAGATCGCCTAGCCAGCTCCTACGAGCAGTACTTC. Encoded protein: CASSQDRLASSYEQYF.

This clone was observed once. The rearrangement joins TRBV10-3 to TRBJ2-3; TRBD2 is a possible D gene (6 bases). Trimming pared 9 bases from V and 0 bases from J, leaving 13 bases between. Per germline, CDR1 ENHRY and CDR2 SYGVKD. The CDR3 loop spans 14 amino acids. The CDR3: CAIRAGSSTDTQYF. CDR3 bases: TGTGCCATACGAGCGGGCTCAAGCACAGATACGCAGTATTTT.

The genes are TRBV5-1 and TRBJ1-2; 7 nucleotides match TRBD1. CDR3 length: 14 amino acids. J was trimmed by 0 bases and V by 4 bases; bases with no gene match: 3. CDR1 is SGHRS, CDR2 YFSETQ, per germline. CDR3 amino acids: CASSPDRPNYGYTF. CDR3 DNA sequence: TGCGCCAGCAGCCCGGACAGGCCTAACTATGGCTACACCTTC. Looking up the rest from reference TRBV5-1 and TRBJ1-2 gives the full variable domain: KAGVTQTPRYLIKTRGQQVTLSCSPISGHRSVSWYQQTPGQGLQFLFEYFSETQRNKGNFPGRFSGRQFSNSRSEMNVSTLELGDSALYLCASSPDRPNYGYTFGSGTRLTVV.

The gene calls are TRBV7-2 and TRBJ2-7; no firm D call. CDR3 length: 15 residues. V was trimmed by 3 bases and J by 2 bases, leaving 14 bases between them. Per germline, CDR1 SGHTA and CDR2 FQGNSA. The DNA for the CDR3 is TGTGCCAGCAGCTTGCCCTTAGGTTCCACCTACGAGCAGTACTTC. Translated: CASSLPLGSTYEQYF.

V usage is TRBV2 and J usage is TRBJ1-5; 10 positions match TRBD1. J gave up 5 bases and V 7 bases, and 2 bases lay outside the gene matches. This CDR3 is built from 13 residues. Germline CDR1 SNHLY, CDR2 FYNNEI. This CDR3 reads CASMDRGDQPQHF. CDR3 DNA sequence: TGTGCCAGCATGGACAGGGGGGATCAGCCCCAGCATTTT.

This chain joins TRBV30 and TRBJ1-5; 11 nucleotides line up with TRBD1. Trimming at V came to 0 bases and at J to 1 base, leaving 8 bases not matched to a gene. The CDR3 contains 18 residues. Germline loops: CDR1 GTSNPN, CDR2 SVGIG (reference sequence). CDR3 DNA: TGTGCCTGGAGTGTCTGGACAGGGGGCTTTGAGAGCAATCAGCCCCAGCATTTT. Residues: CAWSVWTGGFESNQPQHF.